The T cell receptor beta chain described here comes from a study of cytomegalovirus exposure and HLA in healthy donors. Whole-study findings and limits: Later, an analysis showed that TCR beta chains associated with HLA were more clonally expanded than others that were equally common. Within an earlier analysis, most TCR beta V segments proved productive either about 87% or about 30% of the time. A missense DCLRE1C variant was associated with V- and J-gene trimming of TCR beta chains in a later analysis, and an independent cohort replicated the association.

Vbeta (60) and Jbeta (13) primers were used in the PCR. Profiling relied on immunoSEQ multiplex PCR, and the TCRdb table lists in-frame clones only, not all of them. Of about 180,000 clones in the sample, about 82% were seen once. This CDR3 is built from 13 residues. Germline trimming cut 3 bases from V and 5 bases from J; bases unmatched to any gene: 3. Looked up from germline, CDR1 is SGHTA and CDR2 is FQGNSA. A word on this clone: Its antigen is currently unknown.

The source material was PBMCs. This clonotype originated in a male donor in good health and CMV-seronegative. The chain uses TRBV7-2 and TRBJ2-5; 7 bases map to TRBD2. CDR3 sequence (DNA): TGTGCCAGCAGCTTTATGGGGGGGGAGACCCAGTACTTC. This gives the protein CASSFMGGETQYF.